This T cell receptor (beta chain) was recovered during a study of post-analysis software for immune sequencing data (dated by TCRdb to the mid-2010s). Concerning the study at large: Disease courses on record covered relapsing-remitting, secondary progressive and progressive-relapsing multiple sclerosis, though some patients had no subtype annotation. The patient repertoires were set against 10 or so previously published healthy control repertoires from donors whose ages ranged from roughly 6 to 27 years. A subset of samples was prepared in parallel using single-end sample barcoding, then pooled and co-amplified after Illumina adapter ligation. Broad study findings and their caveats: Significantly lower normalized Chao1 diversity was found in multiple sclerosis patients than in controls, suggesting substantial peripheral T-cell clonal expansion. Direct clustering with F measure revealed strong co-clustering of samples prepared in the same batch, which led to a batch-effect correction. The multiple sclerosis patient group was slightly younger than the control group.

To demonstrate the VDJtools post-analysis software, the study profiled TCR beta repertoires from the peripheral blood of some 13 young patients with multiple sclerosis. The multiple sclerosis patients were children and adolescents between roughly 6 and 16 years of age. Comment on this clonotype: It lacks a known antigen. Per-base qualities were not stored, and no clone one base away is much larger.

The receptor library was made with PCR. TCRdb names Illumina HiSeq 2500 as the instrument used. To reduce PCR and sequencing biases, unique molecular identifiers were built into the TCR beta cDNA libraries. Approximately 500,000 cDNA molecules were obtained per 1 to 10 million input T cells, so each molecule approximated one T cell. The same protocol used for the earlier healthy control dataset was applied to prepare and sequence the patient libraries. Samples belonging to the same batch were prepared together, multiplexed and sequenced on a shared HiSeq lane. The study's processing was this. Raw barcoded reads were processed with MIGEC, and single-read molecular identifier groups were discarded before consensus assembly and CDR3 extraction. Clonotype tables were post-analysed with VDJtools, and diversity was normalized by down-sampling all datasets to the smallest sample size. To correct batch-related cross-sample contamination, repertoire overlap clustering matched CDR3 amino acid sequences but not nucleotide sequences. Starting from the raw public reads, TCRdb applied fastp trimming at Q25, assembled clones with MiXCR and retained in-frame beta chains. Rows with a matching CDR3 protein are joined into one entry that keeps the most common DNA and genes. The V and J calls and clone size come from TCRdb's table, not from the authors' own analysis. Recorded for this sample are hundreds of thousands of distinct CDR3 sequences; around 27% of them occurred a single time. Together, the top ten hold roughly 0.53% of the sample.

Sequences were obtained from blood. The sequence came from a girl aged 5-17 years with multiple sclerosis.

The CDR3 protein: CASSSGQGRLYEQYF. The nucleotide sequence reads TGTGCCAGCAGCAGCGGACAGGGCCGTCTCTACGAGCAGTACTTC. The rearranged chain carries TRBV7-2 and TRBJ2-7; 8 of the junction bases match TRBD1. The CDR3 has 15 amino acids, counting the end cysteine and phenylalanine. Only the CDR3 DNA is retained, 45 bases long and in frame from the first base. Trimming takes 5 bases off V and 3 bases off J; junction bases not matched to a gene: 9. Per the germline V gene, SGHTA is the CDR1 and FQGNSA is the CDR2. The CDR3 plus the reference TRBV7-2 and TRBJ2-7 genes for the other parts give the full variable domain: GAGVSQSPSNKVTEKGKDVELRCDPISGHTALYWYRQSLGQGLEFLIYFQGNSAPDKSGLPSDRFSAERTGGSVSTLTIQRTQQEDSAVYLCASSSGQGRLYEQYFGPGTRLTVT.